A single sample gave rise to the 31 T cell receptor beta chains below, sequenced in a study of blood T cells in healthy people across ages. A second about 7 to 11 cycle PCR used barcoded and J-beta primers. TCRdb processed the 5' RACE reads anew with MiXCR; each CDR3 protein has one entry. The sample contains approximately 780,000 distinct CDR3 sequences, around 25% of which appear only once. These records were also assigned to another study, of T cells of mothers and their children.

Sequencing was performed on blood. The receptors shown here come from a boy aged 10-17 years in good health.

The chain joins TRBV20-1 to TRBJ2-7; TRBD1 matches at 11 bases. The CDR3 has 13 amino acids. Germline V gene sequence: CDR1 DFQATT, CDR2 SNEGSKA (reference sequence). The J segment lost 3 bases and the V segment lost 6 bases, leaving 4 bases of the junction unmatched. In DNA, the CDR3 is TGCAGTGCCGCGGGACAGGGGGACTACGAGCAGTACTTC. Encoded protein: CSAAGQGDYEQYF.

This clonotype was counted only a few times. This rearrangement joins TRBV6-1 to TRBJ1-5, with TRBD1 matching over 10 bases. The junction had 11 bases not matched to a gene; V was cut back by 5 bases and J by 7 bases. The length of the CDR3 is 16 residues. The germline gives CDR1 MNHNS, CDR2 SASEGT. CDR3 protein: CASSPNRQGARQPQHF. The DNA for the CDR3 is TGTGCCAGCAGTCCTAATCGACAGGGGGCGAGGCAGCCCCAGCATTTT.

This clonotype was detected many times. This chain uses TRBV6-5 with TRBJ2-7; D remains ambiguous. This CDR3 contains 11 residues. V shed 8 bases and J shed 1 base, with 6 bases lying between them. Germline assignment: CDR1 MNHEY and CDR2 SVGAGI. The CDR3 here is CASGRSYEQYF. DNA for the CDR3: TGTGCCAGCGGCAGATCCTACGAGCAGTACTTC.

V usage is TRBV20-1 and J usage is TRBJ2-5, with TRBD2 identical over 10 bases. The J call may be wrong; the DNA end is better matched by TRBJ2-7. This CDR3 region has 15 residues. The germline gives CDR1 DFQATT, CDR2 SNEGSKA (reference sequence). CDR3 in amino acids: CSARPPGLALYEQYF. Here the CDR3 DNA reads TGCAGTGCTAGACCCCCGGGACTAGCGTTATACGAGCAGTACTTC.

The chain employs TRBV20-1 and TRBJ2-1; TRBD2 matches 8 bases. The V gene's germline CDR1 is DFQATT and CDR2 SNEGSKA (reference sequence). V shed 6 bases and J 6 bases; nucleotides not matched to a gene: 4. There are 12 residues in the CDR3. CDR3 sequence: CSARGGSNEQFF. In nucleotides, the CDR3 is TGCAGTGCCCGGGGGGGGAGCAATGAGCAGTTCTTC.

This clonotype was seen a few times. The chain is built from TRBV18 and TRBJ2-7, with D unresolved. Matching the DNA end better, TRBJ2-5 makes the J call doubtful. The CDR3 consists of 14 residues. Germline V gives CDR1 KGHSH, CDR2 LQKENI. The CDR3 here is CASSRYEAAETQYF. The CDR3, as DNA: TGTGCCAGCTCGCGCTATGAGGCGGCTGAGACCCAGTACTTC.

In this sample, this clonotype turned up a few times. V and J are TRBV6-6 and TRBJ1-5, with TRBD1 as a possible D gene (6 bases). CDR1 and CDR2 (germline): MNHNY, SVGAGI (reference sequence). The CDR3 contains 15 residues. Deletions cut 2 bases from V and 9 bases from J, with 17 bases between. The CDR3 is CASSYGTTMDVPQHF. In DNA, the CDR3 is TGTGCCAGCAGTTACGGGACAACCATGGATGTGCCCCAGCATTTT.

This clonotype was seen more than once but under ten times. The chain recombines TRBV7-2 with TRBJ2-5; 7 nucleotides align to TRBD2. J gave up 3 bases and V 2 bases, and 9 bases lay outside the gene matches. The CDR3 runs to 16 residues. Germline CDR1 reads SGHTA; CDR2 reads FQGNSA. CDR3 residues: CASSLSSRLAEETQYF. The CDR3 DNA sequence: TGTGCCAGCAGCTTATCCAGTCGGCTAGCGGAAGAGACCCAGTACTTC. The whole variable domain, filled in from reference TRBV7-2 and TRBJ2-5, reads GAGVSQSPSNKVTEKGKDVELRCDPISGHTALYWYRQSLGQGLEFLIYFQGNSAPDKSGLPSDRFSAERTGGSVSTLTIQRTQQEDSAVYLCASSLSSRLAEETQYFGPGTRLLVL.

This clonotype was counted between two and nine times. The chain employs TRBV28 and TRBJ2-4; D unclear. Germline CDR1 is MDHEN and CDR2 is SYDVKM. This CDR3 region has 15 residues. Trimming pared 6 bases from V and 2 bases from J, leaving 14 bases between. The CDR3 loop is CASSSGSWSKNIQYF. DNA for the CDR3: TGTGCCAGCAGCTCCGGCTCCTGGTCCAAAAACATTCAGTACTTC.

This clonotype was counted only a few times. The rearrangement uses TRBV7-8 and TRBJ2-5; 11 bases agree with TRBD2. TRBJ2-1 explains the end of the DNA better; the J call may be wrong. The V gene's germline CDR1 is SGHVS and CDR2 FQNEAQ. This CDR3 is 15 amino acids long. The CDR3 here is CASSLLAGVLDEQFF. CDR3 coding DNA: TGTGCCAGCAGCCTACTAGCGGGGGTTTTGGATGAGCAGTTCTTC.

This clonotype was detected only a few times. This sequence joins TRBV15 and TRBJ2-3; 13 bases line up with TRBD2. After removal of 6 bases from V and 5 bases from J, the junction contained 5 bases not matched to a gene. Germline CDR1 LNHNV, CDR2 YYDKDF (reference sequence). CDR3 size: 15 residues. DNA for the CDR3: TGTGCCACCAGTCTTGGACTAGCGGGGGAAGATACGCAGTATTTT. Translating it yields CATSLGLAGEDTQYF.

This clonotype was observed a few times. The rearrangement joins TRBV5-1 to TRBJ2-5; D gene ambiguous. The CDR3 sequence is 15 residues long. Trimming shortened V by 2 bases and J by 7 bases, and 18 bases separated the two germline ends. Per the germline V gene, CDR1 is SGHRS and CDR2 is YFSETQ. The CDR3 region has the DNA TGCGCCAGCAGCTTTGATCCCAGCCGACTGGGGACCCAGTACTTC. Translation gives CASSFDPSRLGTQYF.

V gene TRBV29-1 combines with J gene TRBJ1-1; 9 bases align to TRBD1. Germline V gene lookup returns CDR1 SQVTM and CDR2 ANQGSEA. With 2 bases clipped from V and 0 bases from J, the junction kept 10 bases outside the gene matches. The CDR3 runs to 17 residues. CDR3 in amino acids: CSVEPHRGPTMNTEAFF. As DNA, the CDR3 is TGCAGCGTTGAACCCCACAGGGGGCCCACCATGAACACTGAAGCTTTCTTT. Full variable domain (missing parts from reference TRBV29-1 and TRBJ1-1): SAVISQKPSRDICQRGTSLTIQCQVDSQVTMMFWYRQQPGQSLTLIATANQGSEATYESGFVIDKFPISRPNLTFSTLTVSNMSPEDSSIYLCSVEPHRGPTMNTEAFFGQGTRLTVV.

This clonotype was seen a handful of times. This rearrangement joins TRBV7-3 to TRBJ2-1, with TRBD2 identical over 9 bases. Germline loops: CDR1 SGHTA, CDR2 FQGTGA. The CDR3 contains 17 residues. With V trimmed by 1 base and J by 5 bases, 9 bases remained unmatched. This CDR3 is CASSLISGGPPDNEQFF. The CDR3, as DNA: TGTGCCAGCAGCTTAATTAGCGGGGGACCCCCGGACAATGAGCAGTTCTTC.

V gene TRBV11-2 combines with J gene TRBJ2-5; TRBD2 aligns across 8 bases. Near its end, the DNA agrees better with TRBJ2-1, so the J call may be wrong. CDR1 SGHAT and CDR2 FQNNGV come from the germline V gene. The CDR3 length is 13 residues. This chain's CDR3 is CASSWGRGGEQFF. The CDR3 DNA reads TGTGCCAGCAGCTGGGGACGGGGGGGTGAGCAGTTCTTC.

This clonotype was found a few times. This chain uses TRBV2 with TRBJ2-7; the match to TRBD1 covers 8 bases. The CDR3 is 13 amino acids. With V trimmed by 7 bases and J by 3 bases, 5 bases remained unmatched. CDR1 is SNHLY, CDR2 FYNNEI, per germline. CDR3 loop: CASNEGQDYEQYF. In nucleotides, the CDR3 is TGTGCCAGCAATGAGGGACAGGACTACGAGCAGTACTTC.

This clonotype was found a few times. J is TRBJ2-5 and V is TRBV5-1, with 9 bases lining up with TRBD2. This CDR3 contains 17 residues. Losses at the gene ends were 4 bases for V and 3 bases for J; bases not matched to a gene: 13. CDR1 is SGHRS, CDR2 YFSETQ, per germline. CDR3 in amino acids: CASSDPSGTSLKETQYF. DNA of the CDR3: TGCGCCAGCAGCGATCCCTCAGGGACTAGCTTGAAAGAGACCCAGTACTTC. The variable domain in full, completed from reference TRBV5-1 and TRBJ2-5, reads KAGVTQTPRYLIKTRGQQVTLSCSPISGHRSVSWYQQTPGQGLQFLFEYFSETQRNKGNFPGRFSGRQFSNSRSEMNVSTLELGDSALYLCASSDPSGTSLKETQYFGPGTRLLVL.

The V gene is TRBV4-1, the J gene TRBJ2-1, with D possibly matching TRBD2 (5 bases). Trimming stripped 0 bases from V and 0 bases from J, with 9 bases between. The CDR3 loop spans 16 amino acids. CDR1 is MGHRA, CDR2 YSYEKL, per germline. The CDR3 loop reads CASSQDERSSYNEQFF. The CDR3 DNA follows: TGCGCCAGCAGCCAAGATGAGCGGAGCTCCTACAATGAGCAGTTCTTC.

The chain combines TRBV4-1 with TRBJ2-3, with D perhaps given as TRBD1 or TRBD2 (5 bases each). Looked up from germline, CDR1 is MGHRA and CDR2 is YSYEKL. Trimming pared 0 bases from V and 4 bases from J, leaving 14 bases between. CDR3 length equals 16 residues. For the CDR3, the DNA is TGCGCCAGCAGCCAAGATCGTAGAGGGACGGCAGATACGCAGTATTTT. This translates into CASSQDRRGTADTQYF.

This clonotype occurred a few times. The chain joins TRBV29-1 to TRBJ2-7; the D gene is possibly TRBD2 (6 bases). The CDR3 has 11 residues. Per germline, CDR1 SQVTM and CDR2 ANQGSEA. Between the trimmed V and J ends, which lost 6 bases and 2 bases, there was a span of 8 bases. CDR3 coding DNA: TGCAGCGTCGGGGGAACCTACGAGCAGTACTTC. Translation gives CSVGGTYEQYF.

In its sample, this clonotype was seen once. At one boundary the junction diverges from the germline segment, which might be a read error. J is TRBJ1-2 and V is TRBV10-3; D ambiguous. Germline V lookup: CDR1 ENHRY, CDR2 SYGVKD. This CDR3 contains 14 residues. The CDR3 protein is CAISEGYKGYGYPF. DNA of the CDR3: TGTGCCATCAGTGAGGGATACAAAGGGTATGGCTACCCCTTC.

The CDR3, as DNA: TGCGCCAGCAGCTTCCGGGAAGGACAGGGAGTTATAAGCGAGCAGTACTTC. Translated: CASSFREGQGVISEQYF. This chain joins TRBV5-1 and TRBJ2-7; 8 bases line up with TRBD1. Germline V gene lookup returns CDR1 SGHRS and CDR2 YFSETQ. There are 17 residues in the CDR3. Trimming at V came to 2 bases and at J to 6 bases, leaving 16 bases not matched to a gene.

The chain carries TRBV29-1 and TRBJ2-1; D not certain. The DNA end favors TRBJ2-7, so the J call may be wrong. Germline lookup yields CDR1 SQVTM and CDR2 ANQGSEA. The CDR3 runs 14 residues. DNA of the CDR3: TGCAGCGTTGTTCTGGGGAATAGGGCCTACGAGCAGTACTTC. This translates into CSVVLGNRAYEQYF.

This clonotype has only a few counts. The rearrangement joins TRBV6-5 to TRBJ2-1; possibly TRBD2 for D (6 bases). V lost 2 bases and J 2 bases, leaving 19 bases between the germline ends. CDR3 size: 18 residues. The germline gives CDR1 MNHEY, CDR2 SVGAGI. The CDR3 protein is CASSYGVWAGTPYNEQFF. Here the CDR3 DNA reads TGTGCCAGCAGTTACGGGGTCTGGGCGGGGACTCCCTACAATGAGCAGTTCTTC.

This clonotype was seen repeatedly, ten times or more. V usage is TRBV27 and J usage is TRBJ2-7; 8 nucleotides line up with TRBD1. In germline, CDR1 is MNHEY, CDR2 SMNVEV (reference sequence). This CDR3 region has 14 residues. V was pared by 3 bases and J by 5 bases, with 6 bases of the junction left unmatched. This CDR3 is CASSFYDRGNEQYF. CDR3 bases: TGTGCCAGCAGTTTTTATGACAGGGGTAACGAGCAGTACTTC.

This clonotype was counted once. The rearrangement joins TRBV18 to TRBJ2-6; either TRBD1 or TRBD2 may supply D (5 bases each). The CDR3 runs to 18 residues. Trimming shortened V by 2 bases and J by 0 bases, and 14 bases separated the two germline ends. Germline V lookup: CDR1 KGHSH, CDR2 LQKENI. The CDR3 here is CASSPIGTASSGANVLTF. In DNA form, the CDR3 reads TGTGCCAGCTCACCAATAGGGACGGCCAGCTCTGGGGCCAACGTCCTGACTTTC.

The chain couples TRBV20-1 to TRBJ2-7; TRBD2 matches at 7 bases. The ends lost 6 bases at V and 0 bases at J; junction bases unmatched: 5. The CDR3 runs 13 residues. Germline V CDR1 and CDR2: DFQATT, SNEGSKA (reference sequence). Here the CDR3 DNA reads TGCAGTGCCGGGGAGGGGAACTCCTACGAGCAGTACTTC. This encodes CSAGEGNSYEQYF.

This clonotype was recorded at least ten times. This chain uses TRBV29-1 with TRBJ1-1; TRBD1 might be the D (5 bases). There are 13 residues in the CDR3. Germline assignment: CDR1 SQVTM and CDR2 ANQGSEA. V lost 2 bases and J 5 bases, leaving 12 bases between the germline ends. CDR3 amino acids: CSVESSGGTEAFF. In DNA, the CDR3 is TGCAGCGTTGAATCATCGGGGGGGACTGAAGCTTTCTTT.

The CDR3 region is CSDLSVRGGKNIQYF. The CDR3 DNA is TGCAGCGACCTAAGTGTTCGGGGAGGCAAAAACATTCAGTACTTC. The genes are TRBV29-1 and TRBJ2-4; D may be TRBD2 (6 bases). V lost 7 bases and J lost 3, with 19 bases in between. Germline loops: CDR1 SQVTM, CDR2 ANQGSEA. This CDR3 is 15 amino acids long.

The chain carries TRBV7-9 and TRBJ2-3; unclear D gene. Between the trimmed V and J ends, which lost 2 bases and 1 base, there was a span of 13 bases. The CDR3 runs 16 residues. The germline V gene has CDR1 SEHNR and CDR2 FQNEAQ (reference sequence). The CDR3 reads CASSLLRVLGTDTQYF. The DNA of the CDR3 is TGTGCCAGCAGCTTATTACGGGTCTTAGGCACAGATACGCAGTATTTT.

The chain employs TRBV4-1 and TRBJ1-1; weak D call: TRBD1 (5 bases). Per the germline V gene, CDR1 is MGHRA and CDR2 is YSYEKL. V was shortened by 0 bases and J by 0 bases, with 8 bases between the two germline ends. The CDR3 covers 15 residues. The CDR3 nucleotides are TGCGCCAGCAGCCAAGAGGGGACCCTGAACACTGAAGCTTTCTTT. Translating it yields CASSQEGTLNTEAFF.